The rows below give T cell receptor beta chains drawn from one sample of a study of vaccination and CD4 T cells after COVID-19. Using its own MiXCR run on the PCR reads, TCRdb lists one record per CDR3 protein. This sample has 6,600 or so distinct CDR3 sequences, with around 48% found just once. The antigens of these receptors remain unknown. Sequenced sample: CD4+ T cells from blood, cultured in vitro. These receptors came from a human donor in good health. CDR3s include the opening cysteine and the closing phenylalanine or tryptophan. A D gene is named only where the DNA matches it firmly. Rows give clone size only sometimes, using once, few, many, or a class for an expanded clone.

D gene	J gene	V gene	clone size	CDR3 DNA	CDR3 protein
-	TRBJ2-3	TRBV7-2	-	TGTGTCAGCAGCCCCCAAGTGGGGGGCTCAGATACGCAGTATTTT	CVSSPQVGGSDTQYF
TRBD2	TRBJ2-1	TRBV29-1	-	TGCAGCTCGGGGGGGAATGAGCAGTTCTTC	CSSGGNEQFF
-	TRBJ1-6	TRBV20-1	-	TGCAGTGCTAGAGATCATCGGGGGGCTGCCTATAATTCACCCCTCCACTTT	CSARDHRGAAYNSPLHF
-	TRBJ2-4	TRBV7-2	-	TGTGCCAGCAGTTACTCAGCGAGGGGGGGCTGGGGTGACATTCAGTACTTC	CASSYSARGGWGDIQYF
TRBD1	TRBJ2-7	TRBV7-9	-	TGTGCCAGCATCCCACAGGGGAGCTACGAGCAGTACTTC	CASIPQGSYEQYF
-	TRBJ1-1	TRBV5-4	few	TGTGCCAGCAGGTACGGGACCCTGAACACTGAAGCTTTCTTT	CASRYGTLNTEAFF
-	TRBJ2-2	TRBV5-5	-	TGTGCCAGCAGCCGGAAAGCGAACACCGGGGAGCTGTTTTTT	CASSRKANTGELFF
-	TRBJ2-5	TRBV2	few	TGTGCCAGCAGGGCCGCGGGGGTAGGGGGAGAGACCCAGTACTTC	CASRAAGVGGETQYF
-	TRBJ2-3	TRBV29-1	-	TGCAGCGTCGCCCCCGCCCGGGACACAGATACGCAGTATTTT	CSVAPARDTDTQYF
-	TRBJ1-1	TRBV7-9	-	TGTGCCAGCAGCTTCGACACTGAAGCTTTCTTT	CASSFDTEAFF
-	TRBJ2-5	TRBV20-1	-	TGCAGTGCTACCTTGGGCCAAGAGACCCAGTACTTC	CSATLGQETQYF
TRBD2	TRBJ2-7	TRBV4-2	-	TGTGCCAGCAGCCAAGTGCAAGGGACTAGCGGGGGCTACGAGCAGTACTTC	CASSQVQGTSGGYEQYF
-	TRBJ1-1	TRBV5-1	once	TGCGCCAGCAGCTTGGAGCGGGGAAAAGGGAACACTGAAGCTTTCTTT	CASSLERGKGNTEAFF
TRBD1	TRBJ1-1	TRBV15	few	TGTGCCACCAGCAGGGGACAGACAACTGAAGCTTTCTTT	CATSRGQTTEAFF
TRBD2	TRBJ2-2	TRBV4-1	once	TGCGCCAGCAGCCGACCCGGGACTAGCGGGAGGGGGAACACCGGGGAGCTGTTTTTT	CASSRPGTSGRGNTGELFF
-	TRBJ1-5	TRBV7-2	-	TGTGCCAGCAGCTCCTATGGCGGTGGCAATCAGCCCCAGCATTTT	CASSSYGGGNQPQHF
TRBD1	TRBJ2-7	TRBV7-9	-	TGTGCCAGCAGCTTACCACGGGACAGGTCAACCTACGAGCAGTACTTC	CASSLPRDRSTYEQYF